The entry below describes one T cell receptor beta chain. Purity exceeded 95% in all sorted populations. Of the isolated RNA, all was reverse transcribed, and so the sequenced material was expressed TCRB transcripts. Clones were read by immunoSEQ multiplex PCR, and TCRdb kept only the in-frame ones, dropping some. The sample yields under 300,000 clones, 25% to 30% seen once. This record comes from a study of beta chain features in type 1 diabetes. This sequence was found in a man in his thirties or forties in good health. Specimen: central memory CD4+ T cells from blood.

CDR3: CASSTPQYYGYTF. DNA for the CDR3: TGTGCCAGCAGCACCCCCCAGTACTATGGCTACACCTTC. This chain connects TRBV2 to TRBJ1-2, with D hard to call. The CDR3 is 13 residues long. CDR1 is SNHLY and CDR2 is FYNNEI in the germline V gene. Trimming removed 6 bases at V and 3 bases at J, with 11 bases between.